Below, one T cell receptor (beta chain) is given with its context. This record comes from a study of blood T cell repertoires in COVID-19. Study information: Nucleic acid was either cDNA or gDNA, and it came from T cells, B-cell-depleted T cells, or PBMCs.

Study processing details: The authors estimated nucleated cell counts from reference gene primer amplification. Repertoires were generated with immunoSEQ multiplex PCR, while TCRdb's copy carries only in-frame clones and drops some. V, J and clone size are those of that table, while D and trimming were read from the DNA. The sample shows 150,000 or so clones, about 80% of them seen only once. Germline-derived CDR1 and CDR2 are SGHDN and FVKESK. V lost 1 base and J lost 4; bases outside the gene matches: 10. The length of the CDR3 is 17 residues. Sequencing was done on a sample of peripheral blood. This chain links TRBV14 with TRBJ1-1, with 9 nucleotides matching TRBD1. This TCR derives from a woman older than 75 with acute or convalescent COVID-19. CDR3: CASSQAPGTGLGTEAFF. The DNA for the CDR3 is TGTGCCAGCAGCCAAGCCCCCGGGACAGGGCTTGGCACTGAAGCTTTCTTT.